This T cell receptor (beta chain) was observed in a study of cytomegalovirus exposure and HLA in healthy donors. Findings of the study overall: In an earlier analysis, about 87% or about 30%: the productive usage of most TCR beta V segments. Reportedly, TCR beta sequences accurately predicted HLA-A and HLA-B alleles in most subjects. CMV antigen specificity of a few CMV-associated chains was confirmed in vitro.

The J segment lost 7 bases and the V segment lost 5 bases, leaving 8 bases of the junction unmatched. The CDR3 is made up of 16 amino acids. Germline assignment: CDR1 LGHNT and CDR2 FRNRAP. The PCR made use of 60 Vbeta and 13 Jbeta primers. TCRdb's copy holds only in-frame clones and misses some; the assay was immunoSEQ multiplex PCR. The sample lists under 200,000 clones; around 77% were seen once. Healthy donors of bone marrow made up the group. With regard to this clone: The target antigen is unknown.

The chain is built from TRBV12-5 and TRBJ2-1, with 13 nucleotides matching TRBD2. The sample consisted of PBMCs. The TCR comes from a man in his 60s in good health and CMV-seronegative. CDR3 sequence reads: CASGPPGLAGINEQFF. CDR3 nucleotides: TGTGCTAGTGGTCCCCCGGGACTAGCGGGAATTAATGAGCAGTTCTTC.